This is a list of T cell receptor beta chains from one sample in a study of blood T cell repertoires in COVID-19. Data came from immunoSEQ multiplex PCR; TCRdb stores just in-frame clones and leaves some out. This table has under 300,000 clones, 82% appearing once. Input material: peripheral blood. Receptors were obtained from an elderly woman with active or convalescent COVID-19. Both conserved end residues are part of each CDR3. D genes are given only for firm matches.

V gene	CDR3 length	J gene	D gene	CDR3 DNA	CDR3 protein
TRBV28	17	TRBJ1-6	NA	TGTGCCAGCAGTTTGGGGTCGCTAACTAGGGGGAATTCACCCCTCCACTTT	CASSLGSLTRGNSPLHF
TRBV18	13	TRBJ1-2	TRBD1	TGTGCCAGCTCCGTACTAGACAGGGGTGGCTACACCTTC	CASSVLDRGGYTF
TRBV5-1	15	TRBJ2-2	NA	TGCGCCAGCAGCTTAGGCGGAGGGAACACCGGGGAGCTGTTTTTT	CASSLGGGNTGELFF
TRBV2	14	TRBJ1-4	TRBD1	TGTGCCAGCAGAGAACAGGGGGCGGGTGAAAAACTGTTTTTT	CASREQGAGEKLFF
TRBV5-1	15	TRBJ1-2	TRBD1	TGCGCCAGCAGCTTGGCGGGACAGGGGTGGCGCGGCTACACCTTC	CASSLAGQGWRGYTF
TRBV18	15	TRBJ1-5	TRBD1	TGTGCCAGCTCACCAGGGACAGGGGGAAATCAGCCCCAGCATTTT	CASSPGTGGNQPQHF
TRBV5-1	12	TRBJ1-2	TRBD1	TGCGCCAGCAGCTTCGACAGGGATGGCTACACCTTC	CASSFDRDGYTF
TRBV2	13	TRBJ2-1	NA	TGTGCCAGCACTGGAGTCGCGGGGAATGAGCAGTTCTTC	CASTGVAGNEQFF
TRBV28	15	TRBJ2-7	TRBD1	TGTGCCAGCAGTCCAAGGGGACAGGCCAACTACGAGCAGTACTTC	CASSPRGQANYEQYF
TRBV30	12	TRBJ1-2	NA	TGTGCCTGGAATGGGCATAACTATGGCTACACCTTC	CAWNGHNYGYTF
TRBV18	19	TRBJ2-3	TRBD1	TGTGCCAGCTCACCTAATCGGGTCCCGGGACAGGGAGGGACAGATACGCAGTATTTT	CASSPNRVPGQGGTDTQYF